The clone carrying this TCR beta chain was found a few times. Its antigen is unknown. This sample stems from a study of T-cell memory formation after mild COVID-19. Across the study: Clustering of TCRs was largely donor specific. General study results and limits: While clones contracting from day 15 to 85 were balanced between CD4 and CD8, later expanders leaned CD4+. Detection of some responders pre-infection suggested pre-existing cross-reactive memory T cells participated.

5'RACE with constant-segment primers built TCRalpha and TCRbeta cDNA libraries with UMIs. TCRdb re-called the 5' RACE reads through MiXCR, storing one row per CDR3 protein. The repertoire holds 65,000 to 95,000 distinct CDR3 sequences, about 13% seen once, with around two fifths in the top ten. Per the germline V gene, CDR1 is SGHNT and CDR2 is YENEEA. CDR3 length: 12 residues. V dropped 3 bases and J dropped 14 bases, with 14 bases sitting between them. The rearrangement links TRBV11-3 to TRBJ2-1; D may correspond to TRBD1 or TRBD2 (5 bases each). This sequence was found in a man aged 18 to 29 who had mild COVID-19 (a few samples of this study predate the infection). Cell type and time point are not known. The specimen sequenced was PBMCs or a T cell subset sorted from them (not recorded which). DNA for the CDR3: TGTGCCAGCAGCTTCTGGGACCATCGGGAGTTCTTC. It yields the protein CASSFWDHREFF.